Below, one T cell receptor beta chain is given with its context. Its target is unknown. Method: immunoSEQ multiplex PCR; TCRdb's copy keeps in-frame clones and lacks some. The table shows approximately 39,000 clones, with around 94% occurring only once. This sample stems from a study of graft-versus-host responses after intestinal transplantation. At the level of the study: Recipients received multivisceral, liver-intestinal, or isolated intestinal transplants. The study gave all recipients anti-thymocyte globulin induction, then tacrolimus and steroids for roughly 3 years.

Regarding the study as a whole: Declining HvG levels early post-transplant were linked to peak circulating GvH clone levels. Ileal or blood samples showed some GvH clones first, and such clones were also found in recipient marrow.

With 0 bases clipped from V and 10 bases from J, the junction kept 5 bases outside the gene matches. The CDR3 is made up of 14 amino acids. The germline gives CDR1 LGHNA, CDR2 YSLEER. The chain employs TRBV4-3 and TRBJ2-1; TRBD1 agrees at 8 bases. The sequences come from unstimulated CD4+ T cells sorted from spleen or lymph node cells, collected before transplant. The TCR was taken from a human donor who was the organ donor for an intestinal transplant. This CDR3 reads CASSQEWTGREQFF. CDR3 DNA: TGCGCCAGCAGCCAAGAATGGACAGGGAGGGAGCAGTTCTTC.